This entry is about one TCR beta chain. Its specific antigen is unknown. A much bigger clone sits one base away, suggesting this may be a read error. Donors were 39 systemically healthy Caucasian individuals from Russia aged 6 to 90 years. Ten milliliters of peripheral blood were drawn from each donor into EDTA-treated Vacutainer tubes. PBMCs were isolated by Ficoll-Paque density-gradient centrifugation, with at least 6 million obtained per sample. Trizol reagent was used to extract total RNA from PBMCs, with at least 6 micrograms per sample. The percentages of naive CD45RAhigh/CD27high T cells were determined by flow cytometry on a PBMC aliquot from every donor. The receptor library was made with 5' RACE. A second PCR of roughly 7 to 11 cycles was run with a J-beta primer mix and a sample-barcoded 5' primer. Each TCR beta cDNA molecule received a unique molecular identifier from a template-switch 5' adaptor carrying 12 random nucleotides. Each sample yielded at least 2.5 million CDR3-containing paired-end reads. First-strand cDNA was synthesized from all RNA with the Mint cDNA synthesis kit, primed by a TRBC-specific oligonucleotide. Following uracil-DNA glycosylase treatment, a first 18-cycle PCR with universal primers M1SS and BC2_uni_R was performed on all cDNA. Under the source paper's analysis protocol: For normalization, 1 million high-quality reads were randomly selected from each sample, with every read carrying a distinct molecular identifier. Reads with shared molecular identifiers were discarded instead of being binned into consensus sequences. MiTCR, set to a Q25 quality threshold and the strictest error-elimination algorithm, was used for CDR3 identification, clonotype clustering and error correction. A nonparametric unseen species model with Euler transformation was used to estimate a lower bound on total TCR beta diversity. In TCRdb, the public reads were trimmed at Q25 with fastp and aligned with MiXCR, with productive beta chains retained. Rows with one shared CDR3 protein collapse into an entry with the most common genes and DNA. For this entry, the V and J calls and clone size follow TCRdb and not the study's own pipeline. Present in this sample are 1.8 million or so distinct CDR3 sequences, around 42% of which were seen just once. Of the sample, roughly 24% is held by the ten largest clones.

This entry comes from a study of blood T cells in healthy people across ages (dated by TCRdb to 2013 to 2016). Study-wide context: Template switching captured roughly one uniquely barcoded TCR beta cDNA molecule per two T cells in model experiments. Four age groups were formed from the donors: young (average approximately 17 years), middle-aged (just under 40), aged (around 62) and long-lived (approximately 78). The study analyzed two additional independent replicas of 1 million unique cDNA reads from the same blood draw for two donors, one aged 18 to 29 and one aged 80 or older. Donors of different ages were randomly distributed across sequencing lanes to avoid experimental bias. Age-related changes in TCR beta repertoire diversity were measured in the study by deep sequencing normalized with unique cDNA molecular identifiers. Points the paper makes about the study in general: Because donor CMV infection status was unknown, age-related changes in expanded clonotypes were potentially confounded. Conclusive comparison of naive and antigen-experienced compartments was prevented by the profiling of bulk unsorted PBMCs. Compared with the aged group, the long-lived group had more naive CD4+ T cells, fewer expanded clones and increased TCR diversity, suggesting age selection. Total diversity estimates from one million sequenced T cells were considered lower bounds and underestimates. As age increased, observed TCR beta diversity per million T cells dropped in a roughly linear way, and a significant reduction was already evident by age around 41. There was a strong correlation between observed TCR beta diversity and the percentage of naive T cells measured by flow cytometry.

Trimming takes 2 bases from V and 9 bases from J, and the germline ends sit 3 bases apart. CDR1 SGHKS and CDR2 YYEKEE were looked up in the germline V gene (reference sequence). The CDR3 has 10 amino acids, counting the end cysteine and phenylalanine. Of the read, only the CDR3 DNA is kept; its 30 bases are in frame from base 1. The receptor's source is a human donor in good health. The sequenced sample consisted of blood. The chain joins TRBV5-5 to TRBJ2-1; confidence is insufficient to name the D gene. Here is the DNA: TGTGCCAGCAGCTTCACTGAGCAGTTCTTC. Its product reads: CASSFTEQFF.